The present T cell receptor (beta chain) was sequenced within a study of T cell clonality in common variable immunodeficiency. Clones were sequenced by immunoSEQ multiplex PCR, and TCRdb holds only the in-frame ones, with some missing. The specimen has around 19,000 clones, none found just once. This CDR3 has 16 residues. CDR1 is SNHLY and CDR2 is FYNNEI in the germline V gene. V was cut by 1 base and J by 5 bases, with 17 bases left in between. To note about this clone: What it binds is not known. The read ends 3 residues before the CDR3 terminus; that terminus is restored from the germline J gene.

Study results and caveats: Reportedly, TCR beta sequences from common variable immunodeficiency showed fewer deletions and N-nucleotide insertions.

V and J are TRBV2 and TRBJ2-5; D is possibly TRBD1 (6 bases). The receptor's source is a human donor with common variable immunodeficiency. Sequenced material: peripheral blood mononuclear cells. The CDR3 is CASSEEGRGSLETQYF. The sequenced CDR3 bases are TGTGCCAGCAGTGAAGAAGGAAGGGGGAGTTTGGAGACC.